This TCR beta chain was obtained from a study of T-cell reconstitution after alpha-beta-depleted transplantation in children. A note on this clonotype: Its antigen is undetermined.

A library of TCRbeta sequences, prepared with unique molecular identifiers, was generated. MiXCR, applied by TCRdb to the PCR reads, yields one record per CDR3 protein. Of roughly 49,000 distinct CDR3 sequences listed, roughly 8.7% are singletons. The CDR3 runs to 16 residues. V lost 0 bases and J lost 0, with 12 bases in between. Study-wide findings and caveats: Once a year had passed after transplant, T-cell counts and diversity came mostly from newly produced T cells.

Sequenced material: PBMCs, mostly from graft donor cells, taken 60 days after TCRalphabeta/CD19-depleted stem cell transplant. The rearrangement uses TRBV23-1 and TRBJ2-7; D may be TRBD2 (7 bases). TRBV23-1 is an ORF; its function is uncertain. The origin of this receptor is a male patient aged 2-15 years who had a stem cell transplant for chronic granulomatous disease, so the T cells may come from the graft donor. The DNA of the CDR3 is TGCGCCAGCAGTCAATCGGGGGGCGGGAGCTCCTACGAGCAGTACTTC. This gives the protein CASSQSGGGSSYEQYF.